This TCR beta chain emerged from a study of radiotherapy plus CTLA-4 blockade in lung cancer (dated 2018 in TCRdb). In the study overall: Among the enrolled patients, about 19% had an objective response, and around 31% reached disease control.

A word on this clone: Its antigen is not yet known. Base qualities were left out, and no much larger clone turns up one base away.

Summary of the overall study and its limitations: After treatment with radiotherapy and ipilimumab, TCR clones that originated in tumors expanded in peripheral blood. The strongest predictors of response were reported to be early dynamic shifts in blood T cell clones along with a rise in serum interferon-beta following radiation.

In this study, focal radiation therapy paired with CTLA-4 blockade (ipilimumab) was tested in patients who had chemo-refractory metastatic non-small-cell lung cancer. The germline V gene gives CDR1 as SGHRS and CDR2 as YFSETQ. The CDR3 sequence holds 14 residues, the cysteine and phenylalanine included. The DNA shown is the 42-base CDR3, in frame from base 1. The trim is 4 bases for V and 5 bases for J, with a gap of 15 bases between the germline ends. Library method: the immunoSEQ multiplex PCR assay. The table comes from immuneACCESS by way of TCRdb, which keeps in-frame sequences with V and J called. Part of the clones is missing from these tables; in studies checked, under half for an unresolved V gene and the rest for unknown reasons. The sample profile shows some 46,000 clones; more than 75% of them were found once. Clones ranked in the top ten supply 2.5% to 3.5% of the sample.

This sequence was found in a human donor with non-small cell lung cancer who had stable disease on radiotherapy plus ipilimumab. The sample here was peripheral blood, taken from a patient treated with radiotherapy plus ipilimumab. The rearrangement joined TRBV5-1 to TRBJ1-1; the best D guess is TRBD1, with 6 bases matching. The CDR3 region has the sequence CASSPGGGGTEAFF. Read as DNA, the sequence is TGCGCCAGCAGCCCGGGGGGAGGGGGAACTGAAGCTTTCTTT.